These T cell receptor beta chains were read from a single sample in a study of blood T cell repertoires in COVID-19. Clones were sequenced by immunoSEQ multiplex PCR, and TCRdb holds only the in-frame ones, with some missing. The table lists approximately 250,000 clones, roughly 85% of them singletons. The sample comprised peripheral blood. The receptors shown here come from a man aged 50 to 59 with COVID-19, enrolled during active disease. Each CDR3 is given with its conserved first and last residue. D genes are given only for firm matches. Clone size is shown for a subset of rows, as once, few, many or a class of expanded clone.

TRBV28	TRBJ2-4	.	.	TGTGCCAGCAGCCGCCAAAATAGGGGGTACATTCAGTACTTC	CASSRQNRGYIQYF
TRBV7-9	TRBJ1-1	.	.	TGTGCCAGCAGCTTAGGGGGGCTAAGGGACACTGAAGCTTTCTTT	CASSLGGLRDTEAFF
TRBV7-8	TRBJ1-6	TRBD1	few	TGTGCCAGCAGCCGTCCATCTAATCCCGCCCCGGACAGGGGTCATAATTCACCCCTCCACTTT	CASSRPSNPAPDRGHNSPLHF
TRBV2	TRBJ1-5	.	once	TGTGCCAGCAGTCCAGGGGAGCAGCCCCAGCATTTT	CASSPGEQPQHF
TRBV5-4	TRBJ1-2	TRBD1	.	TGTGCCAGCAGCTTGGGGGACAGGGGTTTTTATGGCTACACCTTC	CASSLGDRGFYGYTF
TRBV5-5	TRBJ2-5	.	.	TGTGCCAGCAGCTTGGTAGGGGAAGAGACCCAGTACTTC	CASSLVGEETQYF
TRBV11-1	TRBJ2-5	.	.	TGTGCCAGCAGCTTCCGACTCCGCGAGTGGGAGACCCAGTACTTC	CASSFRLREWETQYF
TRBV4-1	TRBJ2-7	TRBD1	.	TGCGCCAGCAGCCAGCCCACAGGGGATACGGTCGAGCAGTACTTC	CASSQPTGDTVEQYF
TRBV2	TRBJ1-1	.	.	TGTGCCAGCAGTAGACAGATTGAGAGCACTGAAGCTTTCTTT	CASSRQIESTEAFF
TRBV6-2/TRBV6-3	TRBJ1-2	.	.	TGTGCCAGCAGTTGGTTTAACTTCTATGGCTACACCTTC	CASSWFNFYGYTF
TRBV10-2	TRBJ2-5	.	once	TGCGCCAGCAGTGAGCCGAACCGGGACTCGGAAGAGACCCAGTACTTC	CASSEPNRDSEETQYF
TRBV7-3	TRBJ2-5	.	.	TGTGCCAGCAGCCTTATACTCGGAGAGACCCAGTACTTC	CASSLILGETQYF
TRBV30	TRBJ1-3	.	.	TGTGCCTGGAGTTTCGGACAGTCTGGAAACACCATATATTTT	CAWSFGQSGNTIYF
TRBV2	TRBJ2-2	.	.	TGTGCCAGCAGTCGGCGGCAGGGGACCGGGGAGCTGTTTTTT	CASSRRQGTGELFF
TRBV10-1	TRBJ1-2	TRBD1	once	TGCGCCAGCTTTCCCGGAGGGACAGGTCAGGGCTACACCTTC	CASFPGGTGQGYTF
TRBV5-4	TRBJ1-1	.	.	TGTGCCAGCAGCTTGGCTTGGAGGGGTGGCACTGAAGCTTTCTTT	CASSLAWRGGTEAFF
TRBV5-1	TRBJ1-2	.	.	TGCGCCAGCAGCTTGGCCGATACAGGGTACCGGGGCTACACCTTC	CASSLADTGYRGYTF
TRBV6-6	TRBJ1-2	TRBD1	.	TGTGCCAGCAGCCGACACCCACAGCAAACGACAGGGGGCTATGGCTACACCTTC	CASSRHPQQTTGGYGYTF
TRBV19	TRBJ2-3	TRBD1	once	TGTGCCAGTAGTCAACAGGGGGTAGATACGCAGTATTTT	CASSQQGVDTQYF
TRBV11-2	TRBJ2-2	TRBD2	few	TGTGCCAGCAGGGTCCTCCGGGGGGGAGCAACCGGGGAGCTGTTTTTT	CASRVLRGGATGELFF
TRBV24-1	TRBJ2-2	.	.	TGTGCCACCAGTGAGCCAGACCGCGGAGGGGAGCTGTTTTTT	CATSEPDRGGELFF
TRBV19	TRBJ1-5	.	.	TGTGCCAGTAGTATGGTTCTAGGGGCTGGCAATCAGCCCCAGCATTTT	CASSMVLGAGNQPQHF
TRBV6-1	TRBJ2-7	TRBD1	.	TGTGCCAGCAGTGATACTTGGACAGGGATCTACGAGCAGTACTTC	CASSDTWTGIYEQYF
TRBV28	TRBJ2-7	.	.	TGTGCCAGCAGCGGGTTCTACGAGCAGTACTTC	CASSGFYEQYF
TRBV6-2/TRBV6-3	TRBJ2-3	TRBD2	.	TGTGCCAGCAGTTATCAGCGGGGGCCCTTAACAGATACGCAGTATTTT	CASSYQRGPLTDTQYF
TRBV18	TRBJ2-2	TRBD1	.	TGTGCCAGCTCACCCAGACAGGGGCCCCCAACCGGGGAGCTGTTTTTT	CASSPRQGPPTGELFF
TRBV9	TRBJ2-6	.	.	TGTGCCAGCAGCGTAGAAAGGACTCTCAACGTCCTGACTTTC	CASSVERTLNVLTF
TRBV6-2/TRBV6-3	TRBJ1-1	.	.	TGTGCCAGCAGCTCTCTGGTGGTCGGCACTGAAGCTTTCTTT	CASSSLVVGTEAFF
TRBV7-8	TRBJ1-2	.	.	TGTGCCAGCAGCTTAGAGCCCAGAGGCTATGGCTACACCTTC	CASSLEPRGYGYTF
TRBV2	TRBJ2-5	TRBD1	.	TGTGCCAGCAGTGACTGGGGACAGGGGGAGACCCAGTACTTC	CASSDWGQGETQYF
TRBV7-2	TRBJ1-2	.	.	TGTGCCAGCAGCTTCGAGGCGTCTCACTATGGCTACACCTTC	CASSFEASHYGYTF
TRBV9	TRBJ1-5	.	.	TGTGCCAGCAGCGTAGTAAGAGAGGGGAGGCAGGGCGATCAGCCCCAGCATTTT	CASSVVREGRQGDQPQHF
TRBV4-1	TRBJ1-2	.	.	TGCGCCAGCAGCAACATCGGACAGTTTCAGTATGGCTACACCTTC	CASSNIGQFQYGYTF
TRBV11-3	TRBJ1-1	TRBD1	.	TGTGCCAGCAGCTTCGATGTTCGACAGGGGCCAATCATGAACACTGAAGCTTTCTTT	CASSFDVRQGPIMNTEAFF
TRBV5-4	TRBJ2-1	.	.	TGTGCCAGCAGCACGTCTAGCGATGAGCAGTTCTTC	CASSTSSDEQFF
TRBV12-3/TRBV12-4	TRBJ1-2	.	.	TGTGCCAGCACTCTCGGGGGTACTGGCTACACCTTC	CASTLGGTGYTF
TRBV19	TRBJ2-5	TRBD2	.	TGTGCCAGTAGTCCCGGAATAGCGGGGACACAAGAGACCCAGTACTTC	CASSPGIAGTQETQYF
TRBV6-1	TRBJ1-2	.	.	TGTGCCAGCAGTGAAATGAACAACAACTATGGCTACACCTTC	CASSEMNNNYGYTF
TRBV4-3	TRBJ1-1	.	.	TGCGCCAGCAGCCAGTTGACAGTGAACACTGAAGCTTTCTTT	CASSQLTVNTEAFF
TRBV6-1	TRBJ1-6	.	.	TGTGCCAGCAGTGAAGCTGTCTCCAGTTCACCCCTCCACTTT	CASSEAVSSSPLHF
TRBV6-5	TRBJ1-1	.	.	TGTGCCAGCTCAGGGGCGGACACTGAAGCTTTCTTT	CASSGADTEAFF
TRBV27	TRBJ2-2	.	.	TGTGCCAGCAGTTTTGCGGGAAACACCGGGGAGCTGTTTTTT	CASSFAGNTGELFF
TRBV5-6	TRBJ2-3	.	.	TGTGCCAGCAGCCCCGACATATCTAGCACAGATACGCAGTATTTT	CASSPDISSTDTQYF
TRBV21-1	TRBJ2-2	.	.	TGTGCCAGCCACTCGACTCAGACCGGGGAGCTGTTTTTT	CASHSTQTGELFF
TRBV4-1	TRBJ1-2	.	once	TGCGCCAGCAGCCAAGATCGGGGGGGAGCGGTGTGGGGCTACACCTTC	CASSQDRGGAVWGYTF
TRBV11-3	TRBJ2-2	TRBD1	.	TGTGCCAGCAGCAGACAGGGAACCGGGGAGCTGTTTTTT	CASSRQGTGELFF
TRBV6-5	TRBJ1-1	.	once	TGTGCCAGCAGGGATCGGGGGGTGATGAACACTGAAGCTTTCTTT	CASRDRGVMNTEAFF
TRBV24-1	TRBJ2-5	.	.	TGTGCCACCAGTGATTTCAATGGCGGAGAGACCCAGTACTTC	CATSDFNGGETQYF
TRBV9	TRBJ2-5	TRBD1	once	TGTGCCAGCACCACCCGGGGACAGGGTGGGGAGACCCAGTACTTC	CASTTRGQGGETQYF
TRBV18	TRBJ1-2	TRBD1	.	TGTGCCAGCTCACCCGACCCTGGACAGGGGGCGTATGGCTACACCTTC	CASSPDPGQGAYGYTF
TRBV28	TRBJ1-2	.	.	TGTGCCAGCAGTTTAGCGGCTTCCAACTATGGCTACACCTTC	CASSLAASNYGYTF
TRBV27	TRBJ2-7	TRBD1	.	TGTGCCAGCAGTACAGGGGGCTCCTACTCCTACGAGCAGTACTTC	CASSTGGSYSYEQYF
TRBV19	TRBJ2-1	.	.	TGTGCCAGTAGTATAGGGAGGGCGAGTGAGCAGTTCTTC	CASSIGRASEQFF
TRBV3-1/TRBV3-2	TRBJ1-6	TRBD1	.	TGTGCCAGCAGCCAGTTCCTGAGCCCCGCCGGGACAGTAAATTCACCCCTCCACTTT	CASSQFLSPAGTVNSPLHF
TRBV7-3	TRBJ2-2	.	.	TGTGCCAGCAGCCTACAAGGGGCAGGGCTCTCCGGGGAGCTGTTTTTT	CASSLQGAGLSGELFF
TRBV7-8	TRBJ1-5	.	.	TGTGCCAGCGGTGGGGGGGTTCGACAGCCCCAGCATTTT	CASGGGVRQPQHF